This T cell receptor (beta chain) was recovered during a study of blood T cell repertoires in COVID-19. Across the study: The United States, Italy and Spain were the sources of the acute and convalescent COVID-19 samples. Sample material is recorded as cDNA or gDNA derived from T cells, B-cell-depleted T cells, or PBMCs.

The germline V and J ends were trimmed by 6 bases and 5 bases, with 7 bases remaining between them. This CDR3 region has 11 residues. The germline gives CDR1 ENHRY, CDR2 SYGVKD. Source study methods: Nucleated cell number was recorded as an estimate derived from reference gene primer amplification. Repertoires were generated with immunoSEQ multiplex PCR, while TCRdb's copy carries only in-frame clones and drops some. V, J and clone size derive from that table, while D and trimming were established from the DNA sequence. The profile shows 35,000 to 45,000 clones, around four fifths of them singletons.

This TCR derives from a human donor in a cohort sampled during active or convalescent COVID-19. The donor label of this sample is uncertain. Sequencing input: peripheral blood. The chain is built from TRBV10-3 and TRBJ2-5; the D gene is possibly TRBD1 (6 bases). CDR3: CAISQGETQYF. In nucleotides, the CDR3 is TGTGCCATCAGCCAGGGGGAGACCCAGTACTTC.